The rows below give T cell receptor beta chains drawn from one sample of a study of T cells in Graves' hyperthyroidism and ophthalmopathy. TCRdb redid the calling of the multiplex PCR reads with MiXCR, one entry per CDR3 protein. Altogether fewer than 450,000 distinct CDR3 sequences are present, about 17% being singletons, with the ten largest covering roughly 35%. Sequencing used blood. Receptors originate from a young woman with Graves' hyperthyroidism that later progressed to Graves' ophthalmopathy. The CDR3 runs from the conserved cysteine through the conserved F or W. The D gene is left open where the match is weak.

j_call | d_call | v_call | cdr3_aa
TRBJ1-4 | - | TRBV2 | CASKAAENEKLFF
TRBJ2-1 | TRBD2 | TRBV9 | CASAAGGGIYNEQFF
TRBJ1-6 | - | TRBV10-3 | CAILGGYNSPLHF
TRBJ2-1 | TRBD2 | TRBV20-1 | CSARDPSGDYNEQFF
TRBJ2-2 | TRBD2 | TRBV6-1 | CASYDERSSGTGELFF
TRBJ1-1 | TRBD1 | TRBV6-9 | CASSYATGAREALF
TRBJ1-6 | - | TRBV4-1 | CASSQAVVSNSPLHF
TRBJ2-7 | - | TRBV18 | CASSPTPGREQYF
TRBJ1-2 | - | TRBV7-2 | CASSLIYRGPNYGYTF
TRBJ2-3 | TRBD2 | TRBV20-1 | CSASGGLMSDTQYF
TRBJ1-2 | TRBD1 | TRBV27 | CASSSTPAGQSYGHTF
TRBJ1-4 | - | TRBV30 | CAWSSGGFSEKLFF
TRBJ2-1 | - | TRBV30 | CAWSFGADQQFF
TRBJ2-5 | - | TRBV7-9 | CASSLAAAQAQYF
TRBJ2-3 | - | TRBV6-1 | CASTPYGGTDTQYF
TRBJ1-1 | - | TRBV19 | CASSIQGGMNTEAFF
TRBJ2-5 | TRBD2 | TRBV12-3/TRBV12-4 | CASSFWLAGGETQYF
TRBJ2-3 | - | TRBV19 | CASSIVATDTQYF
TRBJ2-7 | - | TRBV6-2/TRBV6-3 | CASSLSGPSYEQYF
TRBJ2-5 | TRBD1 | TRBV5-1 | CASSLGAGGSETQYF
TRBJ2-7 | - | TRBV2 | CASSDFKDIYPDF
TRBJ2-1 | - | TRBV6-1 | CASSPQGWNEQFF
TRBJ1-1 | - | TRBV6-2/TRBV6-3 | CASMMDQRNPFMNTEAFF
TRBJ1-3 | - | TRBV28 | CASSPPRGTGNTIYF
TRBJ2-1 | - | TRBV20-1 | CSARQGAISGISYNEQFF
TRBJ2-1 | - | TRBV3-1 | CASSQTVNEQFF
TRBJ1-5 | - | TRBV6-1 | CASSFQISNQPQHF
TRBJ1-2 | TRBD1 | TRBV12-3/TRBV12-4 | CASSLPDREKDYGYTF